The T cell receptor (beta chain) under discussion was sequenced for a study of OX40 agonist ivuxolimab in advanced cancers. The wider study: Patients got intravenous ivuxolimab at 0.01 to 10 mg/kg every 2 weeks. A history of anti-PD-1, anti-PD-L1 or anti-CTLA-4 therapy was acceptable, and around 36% had some.

Germline lookup yields CDR1 SGHRS and CDR2 YFSETQ. The V and J ends lost 0 bases and 4 bases respectively, with 8 bases between them. The CDR3 has 14 residues. Study-level results: The specificity for antigen of the expanded peripheral T cells was not determined.

Here immunoSEQ multiplex PCR was the method, and the copy in TCRdb shows in-frame clones only, minus some. The sample records about 50,000 clones, 60% to 80% being singletons. The sample holds a few counts of this clone. Its specificity is unknown. The receptor comes from an adult with an advanced solid tumor such as melanoma, head and neck, liver or kidney cancer. Sequencing was performed on CD4+ or CD8+ T cells sorted from blood, taken in a trial of the OX40 agonist ivuxolimab. The rearrangement joins TRBV5-1 to TRBJ2-4, with a possible D match to TRBD1 (6 bases). CDR3 bases: TGCGCCAGCAGCTTGGGTCAGGGGAAAAACATTCAGTACTTC. Translating gives CASSLGQGKNIQYF. Full variable domain (missing parts from reference TRBV5-1 and TRBJ2-4): KAGVTQTPRYLIKTRGQQVTLSCSPISGHRSVSWYQQTPGQGLQFLFEYFSETQRNKGNFPGRFSGRQFSNSRSEMNVSTLELGDSALYLCASSLGQGKNIQYFGAGTRLSVL.